Listed below are T cell receptor beta chains from one sample, sequenced in a study of T cell responses to AZD1222 COVID-19 vaccine. TCRdb's table, derived via immunoSEQ multiplex PCR, lists solely in-frame clones and lacks some. The sample consists of 100,000 to 150,000 clones, 80% to 95% of them appearing once. The sequences come from peripheral blood, collected 28 days after the second AZD1222 dose. The source is an adult who received the AZD1222 COVID-19 vaccine. CDR3s include the opening cysteine and the closing phenylalanine or tryptophan. D genes are given only for firm matches. Some rows have no size entry. The others give once, few or many, or a class for an expanded clone.

J | V | size | D | DNA | CDR3
TRBJ2-7 | TRBV19 | - | TRBD2 | TGTGCCAGTAGACTTGGGTCTCTAGCGGACGAGCAGTACTTC | CASRLGSLADEQYF
TRBJ2-1 | TRBV9 | - | - | TGTGCCAGCAGCGACAGCCGTGAGCAGTTCTTC | CASSDSREQFF
TRBJ1-2 | TRBV7-2 | once | TRBD1 | TGTGCCAGCAGCCCCCAGGCAGGGGGTGACTATGGCTACACCTTC | CASSPQAGGDYGYTF
TRBJ2-7 | TRBV6-5 | - | TRBD1 | TGTGCCAGCAGTTACTTACGGACAGGGGGCAACGAGCAGTACTTC | CASSYLRTGGNEQYF
TRBJ2-7 | TRBV5-1 | - | - | TGCGCCAGCAGCTTGAGGCTCGGCTCCTACGAGCAGTACTTC | CASSLRLGSYEQYF
TRBJ2-3 | TRBV9 | - | TRBD2 | TGTGCCAGCAGCGGGCTAGCGGGTGGGGGAACAGATACGCAGTATTTT | CASSGLAGGGTDTQYF
TRBJ1-6 | TRBV18 | - | - | TGTGCCAGCTCACCACCTGGGACGTCCAATTCACCCCTCCACTTT | CASSPPGTSNSPLHF
TRBJ2-7 | TRBV28 | - | TRBD2 | TGTGCCAGCACTCGGGGGGGGCAGCCTTCCTACGAGCAGTACTTC | CASTRGGQPSYEQYF
TRBJ2-7 | TRBV24-1 | once | TRBD1 | TGTGCCACCAGTGGTTCCGGGACAGAGCTCTACGAGCAGTACTTC | CATSGSGTELYEQYF
TRBJ2-7 | TRBV10-3 | - | - | TGTGCCATCAGTGGGGACTTAAGCTCCTACGAGCAGTACTTC | CAISGDLSSYEQYF
TRBJ1-5 | TRBV6-6 | - | - | TGTGCCAGCAGTTACTCGGGGAGAAACAATCAGCCCCAGCATTTT | CASSYSGRNNQPQHF
TRBJ2-1 | TRBV9 | - | - | TGTGCCAGCAGCGGGGGACCGGGACGGAGGCTTTCTGAGCAGTTCTTC | CASSGGPGRRLSEQFF
TRBJ2-1 | TRBV7-3 | - | - | TGTGCCAGCAGCTTTGGACCTCGGAATGAGCAGTTCTTC | CASSFGPRNEQFF
TRBJ1-2 | TRBV19 | - | - | TGTGCCAGTAGTCCTCTCGACCGAGGCCATGGCTACACCTTC | CASSPLDRGHGYTF
TRBJ2-3 | TRBV6-5 | - | - | TGTGCCAGCATGACGAGAGATACGCAGTATTTT | CASMTRDTQYF
TRBJ2-5 | TRBV15 | - | - | TGTGCCACCAGCAGAGACAGGGCGGAGACCCAGTACTTC | CATSRDRAETQYF
TRBJ1-5 | TRBV19 | - | - | TGTGCCAGTAGTCCGGGGTTTTATCAGCCCCAGCATTTT | CASSPGFYQPQHF
TRBJ2-1 | TRBV6-4 | - | TRBD2 | TGTGCCAGCAGTGACTCGGGACTAGCGAATGAGCAGTTCTTC | CASSDSGLANEQFF
TRBJ2-1 | TRBV3-1/TRBV3-2 | - | TRBD2 | TGTGCCAGCAGCCAAGTGGGCCTAGCGGGTCATGAGCAGTTCTTC | CASSQVGLAGHEQFF
TRBJ2-7 | TRBV18 | - | - | TGTGCCAGCTCACAAGGTTACGAGCAGTACTTC | CASSQGYEQYF
TRBJ1-3 | TRBV4-3 | - | - | TGCGCCAGCAGCCTTTCGGGACTTTCAGAGGGAAACACCATATATTTT | CASSLSGLSEGNTIYF
TRBJ1-5 | TRBV24-1 | - | - | TGTGCCACCAGTGACCAGGATCAGCCCCAGCATTTT | CATSDQDQPQHF
TRBJ1-6 | TRBV2 | - | - | TGTGCCAGCAGCCCCCTGGTGAATTCACCCCTCCACTTT | CASSPLVNSPLHF
TRBJ1-6 | TRBV28 | - | TRBD1 | TGTGCCAGCACCCCGCAGGGACAGGGGGATTCACCCCTCCACTTT | CASTPQGQGDSPLHF